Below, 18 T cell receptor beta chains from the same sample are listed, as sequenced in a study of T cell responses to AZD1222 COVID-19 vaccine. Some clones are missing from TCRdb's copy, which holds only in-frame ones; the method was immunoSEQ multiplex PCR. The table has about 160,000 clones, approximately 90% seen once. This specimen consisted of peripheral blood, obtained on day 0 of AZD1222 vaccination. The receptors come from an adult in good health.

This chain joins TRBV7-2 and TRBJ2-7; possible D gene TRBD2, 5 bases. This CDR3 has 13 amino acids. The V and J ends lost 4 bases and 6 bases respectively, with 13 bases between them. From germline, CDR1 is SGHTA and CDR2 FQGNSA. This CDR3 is CASSSFAEGEQYF. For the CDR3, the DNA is TGTGCCAGCAGCTCCTTCGCCGAGGGCGAGCAGTACTTC.

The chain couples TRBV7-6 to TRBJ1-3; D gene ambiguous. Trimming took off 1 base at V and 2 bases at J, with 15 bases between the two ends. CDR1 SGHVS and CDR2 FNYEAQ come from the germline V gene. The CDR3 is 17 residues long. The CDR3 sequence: CASSLETPTRAGNTIYF. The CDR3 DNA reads TGTGCCAGCAGCTTAGAGACCCCGACACGGGCTGGAAACACCATATATTTT. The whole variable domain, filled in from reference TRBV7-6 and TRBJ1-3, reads GAGVSQSPRYKVTKRGQDVALRCDPISGHVSLYWYRQALGQGPEFLTYFNYEAQQDKSGLPNDRFSAERPEGSISTLTIQRTEQRDSAMYRCASSLETPTRAGNTIYFGEGSWLTVV.

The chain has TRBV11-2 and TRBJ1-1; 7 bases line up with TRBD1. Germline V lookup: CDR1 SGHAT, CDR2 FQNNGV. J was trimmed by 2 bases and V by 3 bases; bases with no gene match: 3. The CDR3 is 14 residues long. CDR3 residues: CASSLGQINTEAFF. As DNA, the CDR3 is TGTGCCAGCAGCTTGGGACAGATAAACACTGAAGCTTTCTTT.

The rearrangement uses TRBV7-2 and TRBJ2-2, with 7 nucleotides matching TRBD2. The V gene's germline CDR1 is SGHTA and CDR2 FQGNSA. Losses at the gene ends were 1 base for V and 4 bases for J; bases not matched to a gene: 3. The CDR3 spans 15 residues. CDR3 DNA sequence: TGTGCCAGCAGCTTAGGGCGGGAGCGCACCGGGGAGCTGTTTTTT. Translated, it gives CASSLGRERTGELFF. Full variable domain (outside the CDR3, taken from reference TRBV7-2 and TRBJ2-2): GAGVSQSPSNKVTEKGKDVELRCDPISGHTALYWYRQSLGQGLEFLIYFQGNSAPDKSGLPSDRFSAERTGGSVSTLTIQRTQQEDSAVYLCASSLGRERTGELFFGEGSRLTVL.

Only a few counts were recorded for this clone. The CDR3 bases are TGTGCCAGCAGATCGGGTAGCATGAACACTGAAGCTTTCTTT. This translates into CASRSGSMNTEAFF. The V gene is TRBV27, the J gene TRBJ1-1, with D unclear. The germline V gene has CDR1 MNHEY and CDR2 SMNVEV (reference sequence). The germline V and J ends were trimmed by 6 bases and 0 bases, with 11 bases remaining between them. There are 14 residues in the CDR3.

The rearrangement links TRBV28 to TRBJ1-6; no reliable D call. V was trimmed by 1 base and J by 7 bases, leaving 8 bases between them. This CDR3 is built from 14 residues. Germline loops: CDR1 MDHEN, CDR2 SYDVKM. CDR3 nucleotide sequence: TGTGCCAGCAGTTTATCCCCAGACAATTCACCCCTCCACTTT. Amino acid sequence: CASSLSPDNSPLHF.

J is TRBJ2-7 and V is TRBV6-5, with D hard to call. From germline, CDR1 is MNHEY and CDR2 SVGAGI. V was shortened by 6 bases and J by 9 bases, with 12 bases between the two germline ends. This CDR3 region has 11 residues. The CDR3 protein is CASSHQTSQYF. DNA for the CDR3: TGTGCCAGCAGCCACCAGACATCGCAGTACTTC.

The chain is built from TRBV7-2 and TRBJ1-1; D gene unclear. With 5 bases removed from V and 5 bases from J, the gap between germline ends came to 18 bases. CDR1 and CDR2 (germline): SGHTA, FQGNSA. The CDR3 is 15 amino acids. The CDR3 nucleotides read TGTGCCAGCAGCCATTTTAGTAAGGGAGGGACTGAAGCTTTCTTT. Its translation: CASSHFSKGGTEAFF. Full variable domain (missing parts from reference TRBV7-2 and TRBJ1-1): GAGVSQSPSNKVTEKGKDVELRCDPISGHTALYWYRQSLGQGLEFLIYFQGNSAPDKSGLPSDRFSAERTGGSVSTLTIQRTQQEDSAVYLCASSHFSKGGTEAFFGQGTRLTVV.

CDR3 coding DNA: TGTGCCAGCAGCCAAGATCCCGGGGATTTGGGCTTGGCCAAAAACATTCAGTACTTC. It specifies CASSQDPGDLGLAKNIQYF. The V call is TRBV4-2, the J call TRBJ2-4; tentatively, D is TRBD2 (5 bases). The CDR3 is 19 residues long. V was clipped by 0 bases and J by 1 base, with 19 bases between them. Germline assignment: CDR1 LGHNA and CDR2 YNFKEQ.

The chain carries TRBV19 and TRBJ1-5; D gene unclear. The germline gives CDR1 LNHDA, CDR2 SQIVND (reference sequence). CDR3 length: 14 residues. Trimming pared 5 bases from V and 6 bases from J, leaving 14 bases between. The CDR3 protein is CASSFRTLRQPQHF. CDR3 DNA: TGTGCCAGTAGTTTTCGGACCTTGCGTCAGCCCCAGCATTTT.

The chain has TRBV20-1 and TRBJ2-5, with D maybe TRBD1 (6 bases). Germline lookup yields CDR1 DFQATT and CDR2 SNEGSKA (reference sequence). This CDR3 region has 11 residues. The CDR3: CSFHRVETQYF. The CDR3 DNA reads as TGCAGCTTCCACAGGGTGGAGACCCAGTACTTC.

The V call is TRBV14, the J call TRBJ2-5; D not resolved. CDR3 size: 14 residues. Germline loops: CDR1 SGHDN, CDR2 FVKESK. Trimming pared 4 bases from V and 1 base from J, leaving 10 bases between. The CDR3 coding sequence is TGTGCCAGCAGCCCCCGACGAGGCCAAGAGACCCAGTACTTC. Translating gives CASSPRRGQETQYF.

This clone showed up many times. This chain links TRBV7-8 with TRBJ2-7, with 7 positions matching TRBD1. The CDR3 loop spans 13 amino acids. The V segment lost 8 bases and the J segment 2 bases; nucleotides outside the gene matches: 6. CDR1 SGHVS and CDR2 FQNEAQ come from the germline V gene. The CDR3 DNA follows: TGTGCCAGCTCTGTTGGACAGGCCTACGAGCAGTACTTC. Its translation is CASSVGQAYEQYF.

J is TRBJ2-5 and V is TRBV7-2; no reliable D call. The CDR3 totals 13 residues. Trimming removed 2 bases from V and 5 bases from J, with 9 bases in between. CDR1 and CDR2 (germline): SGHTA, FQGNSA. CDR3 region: CASSLIQRETQYF. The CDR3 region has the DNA TGTGCCAGCAGCTTAATCCAGAGGGAGACCCAGTACTTC.

The CDR3 DNA reads as TGTGCCAGCAGCTTAGGACTAGCGGCCAACATGGGGGGTGAGCAGTTCTTC. Its translation is CASSLGLAANMGGEQFF. This chain connects TRBV7-2 to TRBJ2-1; 9 positions match TRBD2. V gave up 1 base and J gave up 9 bases; unmatched junction bases: 13. The CDR3 sequence is 17 residues long. CDR1 and CDR2 (germline): SGHTA, FQGNSA.

CDR3 sequence (DNA): TGCGCCAGCAGCGCGGACAACTCCTACGAGCAGTACTTC. It codes for CASSADNSYEQYF. The chain links TRBV5-1 to TRBJ2-7; D is perhaps TRBD1 (5 bases). This CDR3 spans 13 amino acids. V shed 4 bases and J shed 0 bases, with 8 bases lying between them. The V gene's germline CDR1 is SGHRS and CDR2 YFSETQ.

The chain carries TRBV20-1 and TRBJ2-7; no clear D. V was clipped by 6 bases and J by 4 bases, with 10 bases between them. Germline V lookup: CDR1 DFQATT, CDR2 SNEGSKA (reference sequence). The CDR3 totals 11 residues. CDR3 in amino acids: CSASLVYEQYF. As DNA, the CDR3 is TGCAGTGCCTCGTTGGTATACGAGCAGTACTTC.

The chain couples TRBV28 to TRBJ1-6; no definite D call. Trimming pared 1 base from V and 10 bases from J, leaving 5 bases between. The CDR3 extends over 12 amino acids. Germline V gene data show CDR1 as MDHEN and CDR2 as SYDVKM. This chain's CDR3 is CASSLSGSPLHF. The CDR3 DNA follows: TGTGCCAGCAGTTTATCTGGATCACCCCTCCACTTT.